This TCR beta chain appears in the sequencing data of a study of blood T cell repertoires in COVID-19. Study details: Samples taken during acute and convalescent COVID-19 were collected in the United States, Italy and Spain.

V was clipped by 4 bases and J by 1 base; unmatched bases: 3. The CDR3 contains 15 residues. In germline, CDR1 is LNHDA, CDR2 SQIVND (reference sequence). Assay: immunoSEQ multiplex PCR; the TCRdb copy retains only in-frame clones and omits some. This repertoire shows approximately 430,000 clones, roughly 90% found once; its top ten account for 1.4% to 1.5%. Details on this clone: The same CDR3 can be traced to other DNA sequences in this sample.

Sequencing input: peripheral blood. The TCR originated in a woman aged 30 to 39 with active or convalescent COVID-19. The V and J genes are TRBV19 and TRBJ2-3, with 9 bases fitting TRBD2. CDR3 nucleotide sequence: TGTGCCAGTAGTAGTAGCGGGGGTGGCACAGATACGCAGTATTTT. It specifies CASSSSGGGTDTQYF.